This passage covers 8 T cell receptor beta chains from one sample sequenced in a study of blood T cell repertoires in COVID-19. TCRdb keeps only in-frame clones here, not all; method: immunoSEQ multiplex PCR. The data hold about 210,000 clones, with approximately 87% observed a single time. The source material was peripheral blood. The receptors were sampled from a man aged 55 to 70 who had recovered from COVID-19.

V and J are TRBV29-1 and TRBJ1-1, with unresolved D. The CDR3 covers 12 residues. With 4 bases removed from V and 2 bases from J, the gap between germline ends came to 8 bases. Looked up from germline, CDR1 is SQVTM and CDR2 is ANQGSEA. This chain's CDR3 is CSVAGANTEAFF. CDR3 nucleotides: TGCAGCGTTGCGGGTGCCAACACTGAAGCTTTCTTT.

This chain uses TRBV18 with TRBJ1-6, with D unclear. Trimming pared 6 bases from V and 0 bases from J, leaving 15 bases between. Germline V CDR1 and CDR2: KGHSH, LQKENI. The CDR3 extends over 17 amino acids. CDR3 sequence: CASSPEAGSSYNSPLHF. The CDR3 DNA sequence: TGTGCCAGCTCCCCCGAGGCGGGGAGCTCCTATAATTCACCCCTCCACTTT.

This rearrangement joins TRBV6-5 to TRBJ2-6, with 7 bases fitting TRBD2. The germline gives CDR1 MNHEY, CDR2 SVGAGI. V shed 7 bases, J shed 0 bases, and the junction held 3 bases outside the gene matches. The CDR3 runs to 15 residues. CDR3 coding DNA: TGTGCCAGCAATCGCGGGAGCTCTGGGGCCAACGTCCTGACTTTC. This codes for CASNRGSSGANVLTF.

The genes are TRBV27 and TRBJ2-7; TRBD2 aligns across 14 bases. The germline CDR1 and CDR2 sequences are MNHEY and SMNVEV (reference sequence). The CDR3 has 20 residues. Trimming removed 3 bases from V and 3 bases from J; junction bases left unmatched: 16. The CDR3 here is CASSFGLAGGLSNGLYEQYF. The CDR3 DNA sequence: TGTGCCAGCAGTTTCGGACTAGCGGGAGGCCTGAGCAATGGCCTCTACGAGCAGTACTTC.

The rearrangement uses TRBV6-6 and TRBJ2-2; D gene uncertain. With 7 bases removed from V and 8 bases from J, the gap between germline ends came to 14 bases. CDR3 length equals 13 residues. Germline V gives CDR1 MNHNY, CDR2 SVGAGI (reference sequence). The CDR3 protein is CASKVLLVGELFF. The CDR3 nucleotides read TGTGCCAGCAAAGTCCTCTTAGTAGGGGAGCTGTTTTTT.

V is TRBV6-6 and J is TRBJ2-7; 8 bases are a match to TRBD2. Unmatched junction bases numbered 15, after V lost 5 bases and J lost 0 bases. The germline CDR1 and CDR2 sequences are MNHNY and SVGAGI (reference sequence). The CDR3 length is 18 residues. CDR3 region: CASSPPGLVGGSSYEQYF. The DNA for the CDR3 is TGTGCCAGCAGTCCGCCGGGACTAGTGGGGGGAAGCTCCTACGAGCAGTACTTC.

The chain joins TRBV2 to TRBJ2-4, with D possibly matching TRBD2 (5 bases). Germline loops: CDR1 SNHLY, CDR2 FYNNEI. The CDR3 has 16 residues. Trimming pared 3 bases from V and 8 bases from J, leaving 20 bases between. As DNA, the CDR3 is TGTGCCAGCAGTGATCGTGGTAGCGCAAGTCTGGACATTCAGTACTTC. This sequence encodes CASSDRGSASLDIQYF.

The chain has TRBV9 and TRBJ2-7; 7 nucleotides agree with TRBD2. V shed 0 bases, J shed 3 bases, and the junction held 9 bases outside the gene matches. This CDR3 region has 16 residues. Germline V gene sequence: CDR1 SGDLS, CDR2 YYNGEE. CDR3: CASSVGGLADLYEQYF. In nucleotides, the CDR3 is TGTGCCAGCAGCGTAGGGGGCCTAGCGGATCTCTACGAGCAGTACTTC.